The following is a TCR beta chain sequence with its context. Its matching antigen is unknown. The entry originates in a study of T cell responses to AZD1222 COVID-19 vaccine. Study overall: Second doses that came at about 4 or about 12 weeks were put together. Study findings and constraints: Vaccine-associated CD4 TCRs ranged over spike, dominating at 160-218 and 743-854. Repertoire sampling happened only post peak T cell response.

Clones were sequenced by immunoSEQ multiplex PCR, and TCRdb holds only the in-frame ones, with some missing. This sample yields about 150,000 clones, of which approximately 92% are seen a single time; 2.3% belongs to the top ten. V lost 3 bases and J lost 3, with 14 bases in between. CDR1 is LGHNA and CDR2 is YNFKEQ in the germline V gene. The CDR3 covers 15 residues. The sequence derives from an adult in good health. The genes are TRBV4-2 and TRBJ1-2, with D possibly TRBD1 on 5 matching bases. The material sequenced was peripheral blood, taken on day 0 of AZD1222 vaccination. The CDR3 loop reads CASSQGPGTHYGYTF. CDR3 sequence (DNA): TGTGCCAGCAGCCAGGGCCCAGGGACTCACTATGGCTACACCTTC.